The 3 T cell receptor beta chains below come from one sample, sequenced in a study of blood T cell repertoires in COVID-19. The table came from immunoSEQ multiplex PCR; TCRdb's copy has only in-frame clones and leaves some out. The sample lists roughly 80,000 clones; about 87% were seen once. Sequencing used peripheral blood. The origin of the receptors is a human donor in a cohort sampled during active COVID-19.

The V and J genes are TRBV27 and TRBJ2-1; 9 bases map to TRBD2. The CDR3 length is 13 residues. CDR1 is MNHEY and CDR2 is SMNVEV in the germline V gene (reference sequence). The V gene end was trimmed by 7 bases and the J gene end by 9 bases; junction bases not matched to a gene: 7. CDR3 DNA sequence: TGTGCCAGCAACCTAGCGGGGTCGGGTGAGCAGTTCTTC. It encodes CASNLAGSGEQFF.

This chain links TRBV19 with TRBJ2-6; D may be TRBD1 (6 bases). This CDR3 has 20 residues. From germline, CDR1 is LNHDA and CDR2 SQIVND (reference sequence). V gave up 0 bases and J gave up 0 bases, with 18 bases separating them. The chain's CDR3 is CASSIEARPGESSGANVLTF. The DNA of the CDR3 is TGTGCCAGTAGTATAGAGGCGCGGCCAGGGGAAAGCTCTGGGGCCAACGTCCTGACTTTC. Full variable domain (rest looked up from reference TRBV19 and TRBJ2-6): DGGITQSPKYLFRKEGQNVTLSCEQNLNHDAMYWYRQDPGQGLRLIYYSQIVNDFQKGDIAEGYSVSREKKESFPLTVTSAQKNPTAFYLCASSIEARPGESSGANVLTFGAGSRLTVL.

This chain uses TRBV5-1 with TRBJ1-2; 10 nucleotides align to TRBD1. CDR3 length equals 15 residues. CDR1 SGHRS and CDR2 YFSETQ come from the germline V gene. J was trimmed by 8 bases and V by 1 base; bases with no gene match: 8. DNA of the CDR3: TGCGCCAGCAGCTTGCGGACAGGGGGAACGGGAGGCTACACCTTC. Protein: CASSLRTGGTGGYTF. Filled out from reference TRBV5-1 and TRBJ1-2, the complete variable domain reads KAGVTQTPRYLIKTRGQQVTLSCSPISGHRSVSWYQQTPGQGLQFLFEYFSETQRNKGNFPGRFSGRQFSNSRSEMNVSTLELGDSALYLCASSLRTGGTGGYTFGSGTRLTVV.